This T cell receptor beta chain was sequenced in a study of T cells in Graves' hyperthyroidism and ophthalmopathy. The study, taken as a whole, reports: Most thyroid-expanded clonotypes above 0.001 were also found in blood.

The CDR3 loop spans 16 amino acids. The germline V gene encodes CDR1 MDHEN and CDR2 SYDVKM. V lost 2 bases and J 4 bases, leaving 17 bases between the germline ends. From RNA transcripts, TCR beta CDR3 regions were amplified. First-round RT-PCR of the TCR CDR3 relied on the HTBI primer set. TCRdb called the multiplex PCR reads again in MiXCR, with one record for every CDR3 protein. Of 270,000 or so distinct CDR3 sequences in the sample, 20% to 30% were seen once. In its sample, this clonotype was seen many times. Antigen specificity is unknown. V and J are TRBV28 and TRBJ1-2; D ambiguous. The specimen sequenced was blood. The TCR was taken from a man aged 35 to 55 with Graves' hyperthyroidism that later progressed to Graves' ophthalmopathy. In DNA form, the CDR3 reads TGTGCCAGCAGTTTAGAAGGTAGTGGATTAGCCTATGGCTACACCTTC. Amino acids: CASSLEGSGLAYGYTF.